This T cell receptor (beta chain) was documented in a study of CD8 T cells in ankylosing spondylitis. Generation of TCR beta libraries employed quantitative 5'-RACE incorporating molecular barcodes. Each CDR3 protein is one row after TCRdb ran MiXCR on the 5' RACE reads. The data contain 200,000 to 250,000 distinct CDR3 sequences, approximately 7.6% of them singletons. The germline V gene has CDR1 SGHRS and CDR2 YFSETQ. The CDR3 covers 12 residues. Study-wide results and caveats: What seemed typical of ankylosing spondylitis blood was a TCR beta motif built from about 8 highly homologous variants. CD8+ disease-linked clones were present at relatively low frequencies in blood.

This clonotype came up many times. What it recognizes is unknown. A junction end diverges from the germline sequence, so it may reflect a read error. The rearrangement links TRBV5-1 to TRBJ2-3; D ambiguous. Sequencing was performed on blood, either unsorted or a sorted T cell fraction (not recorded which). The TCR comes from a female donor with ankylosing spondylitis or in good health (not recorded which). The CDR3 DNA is TGTGCCAGCAGTTTGGGTAGGGATACGCAGTATTTT. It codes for CASSLGRDTQYF.